Here is one T cell receptor beta chain with its context. In the original analysis: The assay estimated nucleated cells by amplifying reference gene primers. Method: immunoSEQ multiplex PCR; TCRdb's copy keeps in-frame clones and lacks some. The V and J calls and the clone size are those of that table, but D and trimming were determined from the DNA. The sample lists tens of thousands of clones, about 76% occurring once. The sample originates from a study of blood T cell repertoires in COVID-19. Overall study: Collection of acute and convalescent COVID-19 samples took place in the United States, Italy and Spain. PBMCs, B-cell-depleted T cells, or T cells were the source of the cDNA or gDNA that made up the material.

Germline CDR1 SGHRS, CDR2 YFSETQ. The CDR3 has 15 amino acids. V was pared by 4 bases and J by 5 bases, with 6 bases of the junction left unmatched. Sequenced material: peripheral blood. V and J are TRBV5-1 and TRBJ2-3, with 11 bases identical to TRBD2. The source is a woman at least 80 years old with active or convalescent COVID-19. For the CDR3, the DNA is TGCGCCAGCAGCGCGACTAGCGGGAAGCTAGATACGCAGTATTTT. Amino acid sequence: CASSATSGKLDTQYF.